This passage covers 3 T cell receptor beta chains from one sample sequenced in a study of CD8 T cells in Susac syndrome. Random-hexamer reverse transcription was applied to about 0.5 to 1 ug RNA. MiXCR was run by TCRdb on the immunoSEQ multiplex PCR reads, yielding one entry per CDR3 protein. The data show 150,000 to 250,000 distinct CDR3 sequences, nearly 95% seen once. The source material was CD4+ T cells from PBMCs. The receptor source for this set is a human donor with multiple sclerosis.

This chain connects TRBV9 to TRBJ1-2; 8 bases agree with TRBD1. CDR3 length: 15 residues. The junction had 10 bases not matched to a gene; V was cut back by 4 bases and J by 5 bases. The germline gives CDR1 SGDLS, CDR2 YYNGEE. CDR3 protein: CASSSRDRSFYGYTF. The CDR3 region has the DNA TGTGCCAGCAGCTCCCGGGACAGGTCCTTTTATGGCTACACCTTC.

This chain connects TRBV3-1 to TRBJ2-7; tentative D call: TRBD1 (7 bases). CDR1 and CDR2 from the germline V gene are LGHDT and YNNKEL (reference sequence). CDR3 length: 14 residues. With 0 bases removed from V and 2 bases from J, the gap between germline ends came to 8 bases. CDR3 residues: CASSQDRGAYEQYF. In nucleotides, the CDR3 is TGTGCCAGCAGCCAAGACAGGGGGGCCTACGAGCAGTACTTC.

The chain couples TRBV20-1 to TRBJ1-6, with no clear D. Between the trimmed V and J ends, which lost 7 bases and 10 bases, there was a span of 14 bases. Looked up from germline, CDR1 is DFQATT and CDR2 is SNEGSKA (reference sequence). CDR3 length: 12 residues. The CDR3 sequence: CSVAGRESPLHF. In nucleotides, the CDR3 is TGCAGTGTGGCCGGAAGAGAGTCACCCCTCCACTTT.